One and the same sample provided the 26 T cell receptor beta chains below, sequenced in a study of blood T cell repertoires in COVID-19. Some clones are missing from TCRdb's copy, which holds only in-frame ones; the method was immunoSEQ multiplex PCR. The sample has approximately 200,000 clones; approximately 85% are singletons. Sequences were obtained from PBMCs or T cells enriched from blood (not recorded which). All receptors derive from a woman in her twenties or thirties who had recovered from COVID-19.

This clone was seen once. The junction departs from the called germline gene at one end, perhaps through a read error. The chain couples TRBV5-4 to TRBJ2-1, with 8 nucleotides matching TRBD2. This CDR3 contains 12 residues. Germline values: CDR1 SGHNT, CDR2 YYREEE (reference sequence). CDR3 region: CASSPGGGQVIF. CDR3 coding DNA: TGTGCCAGCAGCCCCGGGGGGGGGCAAGTTATCTTC.

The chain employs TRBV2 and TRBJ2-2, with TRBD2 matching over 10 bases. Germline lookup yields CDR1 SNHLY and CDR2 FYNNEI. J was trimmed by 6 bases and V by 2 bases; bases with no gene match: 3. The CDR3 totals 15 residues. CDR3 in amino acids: CASSETSGDAGELFF. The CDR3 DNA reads TGTGCCAGCAGTGAAACTAGCGGGGATGCCGGGGAGCTGTTTTTT.

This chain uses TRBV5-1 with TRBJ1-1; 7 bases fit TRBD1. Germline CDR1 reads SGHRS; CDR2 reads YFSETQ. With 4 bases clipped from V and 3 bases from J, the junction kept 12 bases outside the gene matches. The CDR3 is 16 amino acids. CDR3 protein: CASSLRETGPHTEAFF. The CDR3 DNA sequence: TGCGCCAGCAGCCTGAGGGAGACAGGGCCCCACACTGAAGCTTTCTTT. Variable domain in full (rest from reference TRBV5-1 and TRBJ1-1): KAGVTQTPRYLIKTRGQQVTLSCSPISGHRSVSWYQQTPGQGLQFLFEYFSETQRNKGNFPGRFSGRQFSNSRSEMNVSTLELGDSALYLCASSLRETGPHTEAFFGQGTRLTVV.

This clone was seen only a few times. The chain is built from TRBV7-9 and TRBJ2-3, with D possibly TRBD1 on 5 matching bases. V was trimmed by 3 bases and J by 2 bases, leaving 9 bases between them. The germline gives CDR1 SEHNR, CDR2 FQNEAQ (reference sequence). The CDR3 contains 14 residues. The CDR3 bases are TGTGCCAGCAGCTTTCAAGGGGACACAGATACGCAGTATTTT. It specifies CASSFQGDTDTQYF.

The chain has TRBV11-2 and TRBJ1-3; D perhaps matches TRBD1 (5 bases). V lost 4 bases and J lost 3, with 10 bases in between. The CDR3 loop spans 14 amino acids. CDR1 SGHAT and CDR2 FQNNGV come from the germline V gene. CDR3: CASSSGYGGNTIYF. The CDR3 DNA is TGTGCCAGCAGCTCAGGGTACGGTGGAAACACCATATATTTT.

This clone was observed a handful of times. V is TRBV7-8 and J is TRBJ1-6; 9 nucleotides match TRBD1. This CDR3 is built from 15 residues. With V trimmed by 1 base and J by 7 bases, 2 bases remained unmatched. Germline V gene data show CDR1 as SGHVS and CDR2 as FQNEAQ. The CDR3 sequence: CASSLGDRGNSPLHF. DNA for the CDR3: TGTGCCAGCAGCTTAGGAGACAGGGGGAATTCACCCCTCCACTTT.

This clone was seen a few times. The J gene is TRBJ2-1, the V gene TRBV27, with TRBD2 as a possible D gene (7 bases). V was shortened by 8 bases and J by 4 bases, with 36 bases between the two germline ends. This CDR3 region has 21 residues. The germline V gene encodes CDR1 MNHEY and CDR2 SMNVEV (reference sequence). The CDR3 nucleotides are TGTGCCAGCTCACCGGGGGTGGGGGCCCAGGGGCAGGGGAGGGAGTACAATGAGCAGTTCTTC. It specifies CASSPGVGAQGQGREYNEQFF.

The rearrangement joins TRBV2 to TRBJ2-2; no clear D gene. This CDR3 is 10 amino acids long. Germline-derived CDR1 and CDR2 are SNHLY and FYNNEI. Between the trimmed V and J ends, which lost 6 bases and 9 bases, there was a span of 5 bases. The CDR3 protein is CASRARELFF. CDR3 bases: TGTGCCAGCAGAGCAAGGGAGCTGTTTTTT.

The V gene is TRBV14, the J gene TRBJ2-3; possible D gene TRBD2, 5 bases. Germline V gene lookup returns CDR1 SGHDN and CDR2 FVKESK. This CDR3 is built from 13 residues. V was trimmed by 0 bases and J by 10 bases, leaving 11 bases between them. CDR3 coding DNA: TGTGCCAGCAGCCAAGACGGGCGGGTAGCGCAGTATTTT. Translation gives CASSQDGRVAQYF.

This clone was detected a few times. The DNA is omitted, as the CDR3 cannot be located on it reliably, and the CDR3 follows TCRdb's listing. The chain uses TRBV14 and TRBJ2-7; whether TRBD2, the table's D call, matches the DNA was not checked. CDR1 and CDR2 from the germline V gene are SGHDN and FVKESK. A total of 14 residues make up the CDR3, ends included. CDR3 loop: CASSQVGAGALKYF.

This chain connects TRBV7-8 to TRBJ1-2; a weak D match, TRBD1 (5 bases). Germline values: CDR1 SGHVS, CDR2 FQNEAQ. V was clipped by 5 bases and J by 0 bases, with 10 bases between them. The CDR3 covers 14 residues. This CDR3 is CASSRSGANYGYTF. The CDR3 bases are TGTGCCAGCAGCCGATCGGGGGCTAACTATGGCTACACCTTC.

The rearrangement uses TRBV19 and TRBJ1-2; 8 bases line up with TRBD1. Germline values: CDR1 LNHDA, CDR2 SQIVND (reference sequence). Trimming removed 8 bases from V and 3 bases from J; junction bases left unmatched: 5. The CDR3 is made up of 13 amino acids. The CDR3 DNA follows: TGTGCCAGTCGGGCAGGGGGCGACTATGGCTACACCTTC. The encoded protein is CASRAGGDYGYTF.

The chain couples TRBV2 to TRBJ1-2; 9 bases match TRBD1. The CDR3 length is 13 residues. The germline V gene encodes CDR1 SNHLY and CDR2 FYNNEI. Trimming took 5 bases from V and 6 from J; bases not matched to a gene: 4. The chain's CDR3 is CASSTTGGDGYTF. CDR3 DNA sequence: TGTGCCAGCAGTACGACAGGGGGGGATGGCTACACCTTC.

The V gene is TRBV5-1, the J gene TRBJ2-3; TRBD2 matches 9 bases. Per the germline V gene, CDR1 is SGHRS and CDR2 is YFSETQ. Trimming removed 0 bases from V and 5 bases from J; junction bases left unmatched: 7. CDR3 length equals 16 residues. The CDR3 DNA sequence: TGCGCCAGCAGCTTGGAGCGGGAGGTTTTTGAAGATACGCAGTATTTT. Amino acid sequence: CASSLEREVFEDTQYF.

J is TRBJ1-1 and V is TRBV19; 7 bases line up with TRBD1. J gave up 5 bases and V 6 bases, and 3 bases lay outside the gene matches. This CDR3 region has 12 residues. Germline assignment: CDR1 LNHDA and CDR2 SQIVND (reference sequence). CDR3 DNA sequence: TGTGCCAGTAGGGAACAGGGGACTGAAGCTTTCTTT. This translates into CASREQGTEAFF.

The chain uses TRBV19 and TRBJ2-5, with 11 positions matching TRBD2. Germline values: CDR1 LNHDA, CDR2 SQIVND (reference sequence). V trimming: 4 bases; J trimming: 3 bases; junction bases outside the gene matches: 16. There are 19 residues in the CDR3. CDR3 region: CASSRQLAGVDYYEETQYF. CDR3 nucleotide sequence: TGTGCCAGTAGTAGGCAACTAGCGGGAGTGGATTATTATGAAGAGACCCAGTACTTC.

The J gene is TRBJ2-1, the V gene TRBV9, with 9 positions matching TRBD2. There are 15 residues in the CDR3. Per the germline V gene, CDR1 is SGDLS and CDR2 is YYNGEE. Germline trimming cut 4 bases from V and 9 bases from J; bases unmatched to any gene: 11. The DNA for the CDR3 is TGTGCCAGCAGCCCCTCCGGGACTAGCTTCATTGAGCAGTTCTTC. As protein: CASSPSGTSFIEQFF.

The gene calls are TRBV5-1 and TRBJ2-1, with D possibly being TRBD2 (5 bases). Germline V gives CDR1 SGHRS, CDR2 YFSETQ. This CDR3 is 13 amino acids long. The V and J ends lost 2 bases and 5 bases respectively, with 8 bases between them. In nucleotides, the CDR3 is TGCGCCAGCAGCTTAGGACTCAACAATGAGCAGTTCTTC. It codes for CASSLGLNNEQFF.

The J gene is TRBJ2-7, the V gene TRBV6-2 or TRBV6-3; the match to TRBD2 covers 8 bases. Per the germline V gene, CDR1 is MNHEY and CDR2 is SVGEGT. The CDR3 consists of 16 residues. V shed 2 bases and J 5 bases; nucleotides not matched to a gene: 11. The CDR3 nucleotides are TGTGCCAGCAGTTACCCGCAGAGCGGGGGAGGCCACGAGCAGTACTTC. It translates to CASSYPQSGGGHEQYF.

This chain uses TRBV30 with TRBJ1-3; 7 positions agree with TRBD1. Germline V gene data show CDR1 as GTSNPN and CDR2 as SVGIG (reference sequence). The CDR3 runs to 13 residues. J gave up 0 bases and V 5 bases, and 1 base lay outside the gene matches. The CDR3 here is CAWGTDSGNTIYF. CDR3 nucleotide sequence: TGTGCCTGGGGGACAGACTCTGGAAACACCATATATTTT.

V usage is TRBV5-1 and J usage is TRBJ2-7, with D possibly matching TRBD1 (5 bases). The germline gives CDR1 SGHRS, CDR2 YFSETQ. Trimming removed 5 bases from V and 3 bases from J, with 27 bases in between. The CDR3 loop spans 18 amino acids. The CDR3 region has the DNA TGCGCCAGCAGTCTAAGGGCAGCGACAGCACAAATAAACTACGAGCAGTACTTC. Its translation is CASSLRAATAQINYEQYF.

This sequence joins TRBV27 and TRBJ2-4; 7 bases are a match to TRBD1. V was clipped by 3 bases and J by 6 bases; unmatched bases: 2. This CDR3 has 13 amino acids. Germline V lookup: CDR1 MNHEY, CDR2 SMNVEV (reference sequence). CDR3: CASSFGTANIQYF. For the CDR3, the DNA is TGTGCCAGCAGTTTTGGGACAGCAAACATTCAGTACTTC.

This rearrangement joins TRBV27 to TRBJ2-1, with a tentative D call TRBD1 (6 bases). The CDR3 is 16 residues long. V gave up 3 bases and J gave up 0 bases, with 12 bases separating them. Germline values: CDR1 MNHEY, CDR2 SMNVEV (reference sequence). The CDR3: CASSFNSGVSYNEQFF. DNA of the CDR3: TGTGCCAGCAGTTTCAACTCAGGGGTCTCCTACAATGAGCAGTTCTTC.

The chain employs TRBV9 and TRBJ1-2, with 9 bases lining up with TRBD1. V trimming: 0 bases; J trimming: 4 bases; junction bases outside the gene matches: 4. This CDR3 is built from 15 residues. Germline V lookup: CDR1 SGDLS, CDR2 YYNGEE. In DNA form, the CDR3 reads TGTGCCAGCAGCGTAGGGACAGGGGTGAGCTATGGCTACACCTTC. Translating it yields CASSVGTGVSYGYTF.

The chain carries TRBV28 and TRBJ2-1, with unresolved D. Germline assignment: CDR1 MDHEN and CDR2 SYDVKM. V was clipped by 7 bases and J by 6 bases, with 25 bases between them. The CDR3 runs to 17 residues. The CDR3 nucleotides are TGTGCCAGCACCACGTTGTTCACGGTAGTCAGAGGCAATGAGCAGTTCTTC. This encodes CASTTLFTVVRGNEQFF.

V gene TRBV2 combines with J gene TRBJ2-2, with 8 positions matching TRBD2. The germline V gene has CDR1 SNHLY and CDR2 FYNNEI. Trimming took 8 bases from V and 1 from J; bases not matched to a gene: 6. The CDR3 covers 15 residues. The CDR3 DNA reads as TGTGCCAGCCGAGCGGGAGCGGGGAACACCGGGGAGCTGTTTTTT. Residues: CASRAGAGNTGELFF.